One sample yielded the 8 T cell receptor beta chains listed below, sequenced in a study of CD8+CD57+ T cells in acquired aplastic anemia. The template for TCR beta VDJ and CDR3 sequence profiling was genomic DNA. TCRdb reprocessed the reads via MiXCR and lists one record per CDR3 protein. The table has 80,000 to 100,000 distinct CDR3 sequences, roughly two thirds seen once. Patients picked for sequencing had shown CD8+CD57+ cell expansion detected by flow cytometry. The sequenced sample consisted of sorted CD4+, CD8+, or CD8+CD57+ T cells (not recorded which) from PBMCs. These TCRs come from a human donor with aplastic anemia.

This clonotype was detected a few times. The genes are TRBV11-2 and TRBJ2-2; 7 nucleotides line up with TRBD1. The germline CDR1 and CDR2 sequences are SGHAT and FQNNGV. V trimming: 5 bases; J trimming: 3 bases; junction bases outside the gene matches: 6. The CDR3 covers 15 residues. CDR3 residues: CASSTRDRDTGELFF. The CDR3, as DNA: TGTGCCAGCAGCACCAGGGACAGAGACACCGGGGAGCTGTTTTTT.

The chain links TRBV2 to TRBJ2-7; D possibly matches TRBD1 or TRBD2 (5 bases each). CDR1 and CDR2 (germline): SNHLY, FYNNEI. CDR3 length: 14 residues. V lost 5 bases to trimming and J lost 0 bases, with 11 bases between them. CDR3 DNA sequence: TGTGCCAGCAGTAGGGACCTCGTCTCCTACGAGCAGTACTTC. Encoded protein: CASSRDLVSYEQYF.

This clonotype showed up just a few times. The chain links TRBV25-1 to TRBJ1-4; 7 bases fit TRBD1. Trimming removed 6 bases from V and 4 bases from J; junction bases left unmatched: 8. CDR3 length: 15 residues. Germline CDR1 and CDR2: MGHDK and SYGVNS. CDR3 bases: TGTGCCAGCAGACCACAGGGGTCGGGTAATGAAAAACTGTTTTTT. This encodes CASRPQGSGNEKLFF.

The V call is TRBV7-7, the J call TRBJ2-7; no reliable D call. V was clipped by 0 bases and J by 4 bases, with 7 bases between them. The CDR3 runs to 13 residues. The V gene's germline CDR1 is SSHAT and CDR2 FNYEAQ (reference sequence). The CDR3 loop is CASSLADGYEQYF. The CDR3 DNA reads as TGTGCCAGCAGCTTAGCAGACGGATACGAGCAGTACTTC.

This chain uses TRBV7-8 with TRBJ2-1; perhaps TRBD1 as D (6 bases). Germline loops: CDR1 SGHVS, CDR2 FQNEAQ. The V end was cut by 5 bases, the J end by 8 bases, with 16 bases between. This CDR3 has 14 amino acids. CDR3 nucleotides: TGTGCCAGCAGCCTATCCGGGACACACGATGAGCAGTTCTTC. Its translation is CASSLSGTHDEQFF.

The chain is built from TRBV29-1 and TRBJ1-1; no definite D call. The CDR3 is 14 amino acids. Germline values: CDR1 SQVTM, CDR2 ANQGSEA. V was shortened by 6 bases and J by 1 base, with 15 bases between the two germline ends. In DNA form, the CDR3 reads TGCAGCGTCCGTTCGGGATCTGGGAACACTGAAGCTTTCTTT. Protein sequence: CSVRSGSGNTEAFF.

The sample holds one count of this clonotype. This rearrangement joins TRBV9 to TRBJ2-3, with unresolved D. V lost 0 bases to trimming and J lost 5 bases, with 4 bases between them. Germline assignment: CDR1 SGDLS and CDR2 YYNGEE. The CDR3 runs to 12 residues. The CDR3 region has the DNA TGTGCCAGCAGCGTAGACGGAGATACGCAGTATTTT. Residues: CASSVDGDTQYF.

A remark on this clonotype: Sequence at one end of the junction differs from germline and may be a read error. The genes are TRBV25-1 and TRBJ1-1, with D possibly being TRBD1 (6 bases). This CDR3 comprises 13 residues. Germline CDR1 is MGHDK and CDR2 is SYGVNS. The CDR3 is CASSEWAGAEASF. The DNA of the CDR3 is TGTGCCAGCAGTGAATGGGCGGGGGCTGAAGCTTCCTTT.